The 8 T cell receptor beta chains listed next were all sequenced from one sample in a study of T cells in tumors after PD-1 blockade. This table comes from immunoSEQ multiplex PCR, and its TCRdb copy is limited to in-frame clones, with some not included. The sample holds tens of thousands of clones; under 85% are singletons and the top ten take 8.5% to 9%. This specimen consisted of PBMCs, obtained before anti-PD-1 therapy. The receptor set was obtained from a human donor with advanced basal cell or squamous cell carcinoma (not recorded which).

The J gene is TRBJ1-5, the V gene TRBV6-5; possible D gene TRBD1, 5 bases. V shed 6 bases and J shed 7 bases, with 16 bases lying between them. The CDR3 length is 14 residues. Germline assignment: CDR1 MNHEY and CDR2 SVGAGI. The CDR3, as DNA: TGTGCCAGCAGCGTAACAGGCGTGGAGCAGCCCCAGCATTTT. Translation: CASSVTGVEQPQHF.

V and J are TRBV25-1 and TRBJ2-1, with 10 bases identical to TRBD2. This CDR3 region has 16 residues. The V gene's germline CDR1 is MGHDK and CDR2 SYGVNS. V lost 0 bases and J lost 6; bases outside the gene matches: 5. CDR3 nucleotide sequence: TGTGCCAGCAGTGAATACGCTAGCGGGAGAGTCAATGAGCAGTTCTTC. Encoded protein: CASSEYASGRVNEQFF.

The table lists this clone with a few counts. The rearrangement joins TRBV28 to TRBJ1-2; D may be TRBD1 (6 bases). Trimming left V 3 bases short and J 6 bases short, with 11 bases between. From germline, CDR1 is MDHEN and CDR2 SYDVKM. The CDR3 extends over 13 amino acids. CDR3 nucleotides: TGTGCCAGCAGTTTGTACAGGGCAAATGGCTACACCTTC. It codes for CASSLYRANGYTF.

This CDR3 is CASSIRTAYTGELFF. The DNA of the CDR3 is TGTGCCAGTAGTATTCGGACAGCCTACACCGGGGAGCTGTTTTTT. The V gene is TRBV19, the J gene TRBJ2-2; perhaps TRBD1 as D (6 bases). The CDR3 spans 15 residues. The germline V and J ends were trimmed by 3 bases and 3 bases, with 11 bases remaining between them. The V gene's germline CDR1 is LNHDA and CDR2 SQIVND (reference sequence).

The genes are TRBV6-5 and TRBJ2-7, with 8 bases aligning to TRBD2. Germline V gene sequence: CDR1 MNHEY, CDR2 SVGAGI. The V gene end was trimmed by 1 base and the J gene end by 3 bases; junction bases not matched to a gene: 5. The CDR3 loop spans 15 amino acids. The CDR3 DNA follows: TGTGCCAGCAGTTACTTCCGGGAGGGCCTCTACGAGCAGTACTTC. Amino acid sequence: CASSYFREGLYEQYF.

This chain joins TRBV7-3 and TRBJ2-5; TRBD2 matches at 7 bases. The CDR3 is 15 amino acids. The junction had 11 bases not matched to a gene; V was cut back by 5 bases and J by 5 bases. Germline-derived CDR1 and CDR2 are SGHTA and FQGTGA. For the CDR3, the DNA is TGTGCCAGCAGCGCCGCCGGGGGGAGGCGGGAGACCCAGTACTTC. As protein: CASSAAGGRRETQYF.

The chain has TRBV2 and TRBJ1-6; D is unresolved. CDR1 SNHLY and CDR2 FYNNEI come from the germline V gene. CDR3 length equals 14 residues. Trimming took 0 bases from V and 7 from J, leaving 7 bases between them. The CDR3 loop is CASSEATANSPLHF. CDR3 sequence (DNA): TGTGCCAGCAGTGAAGCGACGGCGAATTCACCCCTCCACTTT.

This chain joins TRBV21-1 and TRBJ1-1. TRBV21-1 is annotated as a pseudogene. The CDR3 extends over 15 amino acids. This CDR3 reads CASSKAGEGYTEAFF. The CDR3, as DNA: TGTGCCAGCAGCAAAGCGGGGGAGGGATACACTGAAGCTTTCTTT.